This T cell receptor (beta chain) stems from a study of human T cells and chemical hapten exposure. Study observations and caveats: Compared with pre-sensitization or healthy control sets, expanded TCRs clustered more.

Separate cDNA molecules received unique molecular identifiers, which the library attached to them. TCRdb fed the RACE reads into MiXCR, producing one record per CDR3 protein. The top ten hold 26% of the sample, which has approximately 41,000 distinct CDR3 sequences, 9% to 9.5% seen once. Germline CDR1 and CDR2: MNHEY and SVGAGI. With 6 bases clipped from V and 7 bases from J, the junction kept 11 bases outside the gene matches. The length of the CDR3 is 15 residues. Time point: patch test 3, about 24 weeks after DPC sensitization. Sample treatment: therapeutic diphenylcyclopropenone sensitization with weekly scalp DPC. The total RNA was obtained from whole blood that was not fractionated. Concerning this clonotype itself: Its antigen is unidentified.

This chain links TRBV6-5 with TRBJ2-2; 7 positions agree with TRBD1. The sequence came from a man in his fifties with alopecia areata. Some clones in this sample may be carry-over from other donors' samples. Sequenced material: whole blood, taken in connection with sensitization to the hapten diphenylcyclopropenone (DPC). CDR3 region: CASSSTGVVGGELFF. The CDR3 nucleotides are TGTGCCAGCAGCTCCACAGGGGTAGTAGGCGGGGAGCTGTTTTTT.